This T cell receptor beta chain was identified during a study of cytomegalovirus exposure and HLA in healthy donors. General study results and limits: Later analysis reportedly placed an Asian-associated ancestry cluster below the roughly 680-donor mean in N-insertions.

CDR1 is LNHDA, CDR2 SQIVND, per germline (reference sequence). V shed 9 bases and J shed 5 bases, with 13 bases lying between them. The CDR3 is made up of 12 amino acids. Use of 60 Vbeta and 13 Jbeta primers characterized the PCR. The assay was immunoSEQ multiplex PCR, and TCRdb's table has in-frame clones only and misses some. The sample shows about 120,000 clones, roughly 65% of them seen only once. This clone was observed a handful of times. Antigen unknown. The chain joins TRBV19 to TRBJ1-2; no definite D call. Sequencing was carried out using PBMCs. This receptor was taken from a man in his forties or fifties in good health and CMV-seropositive. CDR3: CASTHRGYGYTF. DNA for the CDR3: TGTGCCAGCACGCATCGGGGTTATGGCTACACCTTC.